This entry features one T cell receptor beta chain sequence. This CDR3 region has 13 residues. V was pared by 0 bases and J by 6 bases, with 9 bases between. The germline gives CDR1 SGHNT, CDR2 YYREEE (reference sequence). The data were obtained in a study of identifying expanded T cells in peripheral blood. TCRdb keeps only in-frame clones here, not all; method: immunoSEQ multiplex PCR. The table records about 85,000 clones, approximately 91% of them present only once. This TCR derives from a person aged 18 to 75 in good health. J is TRBJ1-2 and V is TRBV5-4; D gene unclear. The sequencing sample was made of blood. The CDR3 is CASSLAPGNGYTF. Written as DNA, the CDR3 is TGTGCCAGCAGCTTGGCCCCCGGTAATGGCTACACCTTC.